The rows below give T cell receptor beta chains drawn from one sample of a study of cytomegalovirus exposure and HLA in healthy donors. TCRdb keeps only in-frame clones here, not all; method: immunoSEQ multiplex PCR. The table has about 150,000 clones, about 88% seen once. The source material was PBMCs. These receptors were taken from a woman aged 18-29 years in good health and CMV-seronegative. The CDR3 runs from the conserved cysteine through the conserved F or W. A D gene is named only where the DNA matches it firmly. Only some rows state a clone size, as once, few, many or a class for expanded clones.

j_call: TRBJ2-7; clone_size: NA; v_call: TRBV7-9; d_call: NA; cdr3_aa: CASSKGLPPYEQYF; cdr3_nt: TGTGCCAGCAGCAAGGGACTTCCACCCTACGAGCAGTACTTC
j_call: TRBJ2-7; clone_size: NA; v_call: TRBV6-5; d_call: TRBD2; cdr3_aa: CASSSLSGRYEQYF; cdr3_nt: TGTGCCAGCAGTTCCCTTTCCGGGAGGTACGAGCAGTACTTC
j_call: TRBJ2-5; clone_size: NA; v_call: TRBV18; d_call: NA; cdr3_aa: CASSPIRGRETQYF; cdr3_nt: TGTGCCAGCTCACCTATCAGGGGAAGAGAGACCCAGTACTTC
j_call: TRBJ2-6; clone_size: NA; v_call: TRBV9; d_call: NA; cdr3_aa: CASSVELLLSAGANVLTF; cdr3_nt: TGTGCCAGCAGCGTAGAATTGTTACTATCGGCTGGGGCCAACGTCCTGACTTTC
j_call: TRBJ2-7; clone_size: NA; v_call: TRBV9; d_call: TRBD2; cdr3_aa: CASSPGLANSYEQYF; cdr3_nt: TGTGCCAGCAGCCCCGGACTAGCGAACTCCTACGAGCAGTACTTC
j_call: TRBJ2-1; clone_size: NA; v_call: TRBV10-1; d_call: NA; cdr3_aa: CASSEGGSINEQFF; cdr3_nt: TGCGCCAGCAGTGAGGGGGGGTCGATTAATGAGCAGTTCTTC
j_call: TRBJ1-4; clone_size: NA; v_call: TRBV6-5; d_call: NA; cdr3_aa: CASRSTVGEKLFF; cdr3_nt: TGTGCCAGCAGATCGACAGTAGGTGAAAAACTGTTTTTT
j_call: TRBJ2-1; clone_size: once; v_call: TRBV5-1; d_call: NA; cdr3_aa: CASSGGREGTSGPNEQFF; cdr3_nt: TGCGCCAGCAGCGGCGGGCGGGAAGGTACGAGTGGGCCCAATGAGCAGTTCTTC
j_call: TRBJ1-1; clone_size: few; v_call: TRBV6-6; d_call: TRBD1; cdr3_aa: CASTRTGVNTEAFF; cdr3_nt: TGTGCCAGCACCCGGACAGGGGTAAACACTGAAGCTTTCTTT
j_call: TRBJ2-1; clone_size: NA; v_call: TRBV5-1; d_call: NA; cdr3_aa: CASSLDGDTHNEQFF; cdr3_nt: TGCGCCAGCAGCTTGGATGGGGACACCCACAATGAGCAGTTCTTC
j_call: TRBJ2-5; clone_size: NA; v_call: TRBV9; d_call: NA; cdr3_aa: CASSVGKEETQYF; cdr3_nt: TGTGCCAGCAGCGTAGGTAAAGAGGAGACCCAGTACTTC
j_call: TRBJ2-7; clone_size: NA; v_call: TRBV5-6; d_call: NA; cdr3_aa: CASSYRQASYEQYF; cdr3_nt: TGTGCCAGCAGCTACCGACAGGCCTCCTACGAGCAGTACTTC
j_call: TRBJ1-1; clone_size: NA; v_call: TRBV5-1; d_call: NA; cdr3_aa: CASSLAGSGTEAFF; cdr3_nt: TGCGCCAGCAGCTTGGCGGGGAGTGGCACTGAAGCTTTCTTT
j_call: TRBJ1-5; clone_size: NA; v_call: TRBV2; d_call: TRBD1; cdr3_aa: CASRGVTGGNQPQHF; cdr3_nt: TGTGCCAGCAGGGGGGTAACAGGGGGCAATCAGCCCCAGCATTTT
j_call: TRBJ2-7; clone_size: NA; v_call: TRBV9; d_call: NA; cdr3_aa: CASSVAPVHEQYF; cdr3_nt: TGTGCCAGCAGCGTAGCTCCAGTCCACGAGCAGTACTTC
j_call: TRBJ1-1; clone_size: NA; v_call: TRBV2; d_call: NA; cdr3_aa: CARMKTDLNTEAFF; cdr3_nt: TGTGCCAGGATGAAGACAGACCTGAACACTGAAGCTTTCTTT
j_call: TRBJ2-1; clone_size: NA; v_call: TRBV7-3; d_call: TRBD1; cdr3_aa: CASSSQGGPSYNEQFF; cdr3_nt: TGTGCCAGCAGCTCCCAAGGGGGCCCCTCCTACAATGAGCAGTTCTTC
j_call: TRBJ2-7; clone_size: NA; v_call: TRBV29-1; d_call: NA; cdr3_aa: CSVSGTRGEQYF; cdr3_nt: TGCAGCGTTTCCGGGACCAGGGGAGAGCAGTACTTC
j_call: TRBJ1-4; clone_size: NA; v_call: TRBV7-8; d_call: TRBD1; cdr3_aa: CASSLGQGGEKLFF; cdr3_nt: TGTGCCAGCAGCCTCGGACAGGGTGGGGAAAAACTGTTTTTT
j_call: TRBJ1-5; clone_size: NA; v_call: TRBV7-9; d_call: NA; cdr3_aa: CASSLNGGSQHF; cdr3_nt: TGTGCCAGCAGCTTAAACGGGGGTAGCCAGCATTTT
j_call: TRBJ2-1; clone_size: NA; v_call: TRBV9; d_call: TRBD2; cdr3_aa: CASSVGTSGVEQFF; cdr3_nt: TGTGCCAGCAGCGTAGGGACTAGCGGGGTTGAGCAGTTCTTC
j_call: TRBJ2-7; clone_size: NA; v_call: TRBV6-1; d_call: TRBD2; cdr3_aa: CASISPGLAVYEQYF; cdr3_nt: TGTGCCAGCATTTCCCCTGGACTAGCGGTCTACGAGCAGTACTTC
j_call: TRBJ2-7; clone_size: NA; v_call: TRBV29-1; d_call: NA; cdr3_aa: CSVGTYEQYF; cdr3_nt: TGCAGCGTTGGTACATACGAGCAGTACTTC
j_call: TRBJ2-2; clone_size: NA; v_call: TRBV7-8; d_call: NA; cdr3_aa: CASSLRQTNTGELFF; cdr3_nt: TGTGCCAGCAGCTTACGACAGACAAACACCGGGGAGCTGTTTTTT
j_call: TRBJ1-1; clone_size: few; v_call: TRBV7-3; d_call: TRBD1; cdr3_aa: CASSSIQGAEAFF; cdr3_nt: TGTGCCAGCAGCTCTATCCAGGGGGCTGAAGCTTTCTTT
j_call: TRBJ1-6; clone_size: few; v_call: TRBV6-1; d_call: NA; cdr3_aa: CASSVWEGSPLHF; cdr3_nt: TGTGCCAGCAGTGTCTGGGAGGGATCACCCCTCCACTTT
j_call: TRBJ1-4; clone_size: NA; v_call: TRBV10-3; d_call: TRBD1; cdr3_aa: CAIKDPGQGREKLFF; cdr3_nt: TGTGCCATCAAAGACCCGGGACAGGGACGAGAAAAACTGTTTTTT
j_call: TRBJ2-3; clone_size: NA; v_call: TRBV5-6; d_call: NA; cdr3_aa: CASSYLRGGLSTDTQYF; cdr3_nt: TGTGCCAGCAGCTACCTGAGGGGGGGCCTTAGCACAGATACGCAGTATTTT
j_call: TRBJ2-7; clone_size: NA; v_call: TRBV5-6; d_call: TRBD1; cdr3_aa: CASSQWYEGALEQYF; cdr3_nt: TGTGCCAGCAGCCAGTGGTATGAGGGGGCACTGGAGCAGTACTTC
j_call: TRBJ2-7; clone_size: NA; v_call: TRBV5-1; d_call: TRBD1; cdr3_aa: CASSPGQGGREQYF; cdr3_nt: TGCGCCAGCAGCCCCGGACAGGGCGGACGGGAGCAGTACTTC
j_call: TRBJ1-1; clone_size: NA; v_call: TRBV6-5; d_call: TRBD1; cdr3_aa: CASSRTGVDTEAFF; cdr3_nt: TGTGCCAGCAGCCGGACAGGGGTGGACACTGAAGCTTTCTTT
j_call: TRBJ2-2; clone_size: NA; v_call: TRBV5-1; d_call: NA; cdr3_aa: CASMDSMNTGELFF; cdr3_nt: TGCGCCAGCATGGACAGCATGAACACCGGGGAGCTGTTTTTT
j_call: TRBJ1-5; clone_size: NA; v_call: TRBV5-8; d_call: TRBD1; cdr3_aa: CASSLGTDSNQPQHF; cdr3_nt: TGTGCCAGCAGCTTAGGGACAGATAGCAATCAGCCCCAGCATTTT
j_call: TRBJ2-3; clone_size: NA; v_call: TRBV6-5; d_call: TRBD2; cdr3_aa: CASRIAGVEDTQYF; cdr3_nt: TGTGCCAGCAGAATAGCGGGAGTGGAAGATACGCAGTATTTT
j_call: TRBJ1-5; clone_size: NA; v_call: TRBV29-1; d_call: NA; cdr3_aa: CSVGDSNQPQHF; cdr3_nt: TGCAGCGTTGGCGACAGTAATCAGCCCCAGCATTTT
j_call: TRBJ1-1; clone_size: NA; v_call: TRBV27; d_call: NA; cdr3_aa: CASSIQGNTEAFF; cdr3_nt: TGTGCCAGCAGTATTCAGGGGAACACTGAAGCTTTCTTT
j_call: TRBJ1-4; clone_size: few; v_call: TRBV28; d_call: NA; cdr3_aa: CASSLGPPGKLFF; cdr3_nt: TGTGCCAGCAGTTTAGGGCCCCCAGGGAAACTGTTTTTT
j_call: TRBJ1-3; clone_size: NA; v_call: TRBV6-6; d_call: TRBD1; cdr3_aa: CASSNQGAHPGNTIYF; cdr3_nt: TGTGCCAGCAGTAACCAGGGGGCGCACCCTGGAAACACCATATATTTT
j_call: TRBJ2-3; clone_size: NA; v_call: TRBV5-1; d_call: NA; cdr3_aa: CASSLGESSTDTQYF; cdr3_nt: TGCGCCAGCAGCTTGGGCGAATCTAGCACAGATACGCAGTATTTT
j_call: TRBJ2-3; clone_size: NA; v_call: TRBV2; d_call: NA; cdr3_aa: CASVFTDTQYF; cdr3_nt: TGTGCCAGCGTCTTTACAGATACGCAGTATTTT
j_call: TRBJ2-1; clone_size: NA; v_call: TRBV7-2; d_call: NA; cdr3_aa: CASGGQGASGVYNEQFF; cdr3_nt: TGTGCCAGCGGGGGACAAGGGGCTAGCGGAGTGTACAATGAGCAGTTCTTC
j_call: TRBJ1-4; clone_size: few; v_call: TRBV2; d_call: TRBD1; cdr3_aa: CASSGRTGVEKLFF; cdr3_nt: TGTGCCAGCAGTGGTAGGACAGGGGTGGAAAAACTGTTTTTT
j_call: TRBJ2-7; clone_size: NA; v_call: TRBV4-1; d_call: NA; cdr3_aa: CASSLLRAYEQYF; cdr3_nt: TGCGCCAGCAGCCTCCTGAGGGCCTACGAGCAGTACTTC
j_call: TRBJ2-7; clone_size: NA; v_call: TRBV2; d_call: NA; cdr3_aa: CASRQDSLYEQYF; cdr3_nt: TGTGCCAGCAGACAGGACAGCCTTTACGAGCAGTACTTC
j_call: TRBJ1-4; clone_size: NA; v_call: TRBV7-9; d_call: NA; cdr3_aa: CASSSDFESGEKLFF; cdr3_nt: TGTGCCAGCAGCTCCGACTTCGAGTCGGGGGAAAAACTGTTTTTT
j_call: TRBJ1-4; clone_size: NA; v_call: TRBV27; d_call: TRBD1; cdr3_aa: CASSFHPRDRNEKLFF; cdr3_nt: TGTGCCAGCAGTTTCCACCCGCGGGACAGGAATGAAAAACTGTTTTTT
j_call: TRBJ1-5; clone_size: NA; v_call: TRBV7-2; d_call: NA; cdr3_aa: CASSSWTNQPQHF; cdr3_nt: TGTGCCAGCAGCTCGTGGACAAATCAGCCCCAGCATTTT
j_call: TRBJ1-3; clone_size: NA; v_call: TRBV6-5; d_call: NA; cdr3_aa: CASSPPGYGNTIYF; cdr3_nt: TGTGCCAGCAGTCCCCCGGGTTACGGAAACACCATATATTTT
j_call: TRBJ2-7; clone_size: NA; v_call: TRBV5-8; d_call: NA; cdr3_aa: CASSLFTEQYF; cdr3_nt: TGTGCCAGCAGCTTGTTCACCGAGCAGTACTTC
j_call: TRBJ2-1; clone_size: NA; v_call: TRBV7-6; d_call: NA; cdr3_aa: CASSPSWDTILNEQFF; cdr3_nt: TGTGCCAGCAGCCCGTCCTGGGACACAATATTAAATGAGCAGTTCTTC
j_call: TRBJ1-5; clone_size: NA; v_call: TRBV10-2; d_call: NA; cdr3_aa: CASSEIRVSDQPQHF; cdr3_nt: TGCGCCAGCAGTGAGATCCGGGTCTCCGATCAGCCCCAGCACTTT
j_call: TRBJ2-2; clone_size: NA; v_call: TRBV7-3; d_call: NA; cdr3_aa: CAGRWTSNTGELFF; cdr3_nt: TGTGCAGGACGGTGGACTTCGAACACCGGGGAGCTGTTTTTT